This is a list of T cell receptor beta chains from one sample in a study of CXCR3-negative and CXCR3-positive naive CD8 T cells. With the 5' RACE reads reprocessed, TCRdb shows one record per CDR3 protein and no DNA. This sample contains 20,000 to 25,000 distinct CDR3 sequences. The sample taken for sequencing was memory CD8+ T cells from blood. These receptors were taken from a human donor in good health. Some clones in this sample may be carry-over from other donors' samples. CDR3s include the opening cysteine and the closing phenylalanine or tryptophan.

j_call v_call cdr3_aa
TRBJ2-7 TRBV7-7 CASSTGRGYEQYF
TRBJ1-5 TRBV7-2 CASSSLPTGAGQPQHF
TRBJ2-1 TRBV7-9 CASSASGGDLNEQFF
TRBJ2-1 TRBV9 CASSPGWPGNEQFF
TRBJ2-1 TRBV6-4 CASSRGGNSYNEQFF
TRBJ2-5 TRBV12-3/TRBV12-4 CASSLTSGGQETQYF
TRBJ2-5 TRBV25-1 CASRMRAGQRQPQKETQYF
TRBJ2-2 TRBV5-1 CASSLEWRTGELFF
TRBJ2-2 TRBV4-1 CASSPTNTGELFF
TRBJ1-1 TRBV4-1 CASSSRETLITEAFF
TRBJ1-6 TRBV14 CASSQVGQGENSPLHF
TRBJ2-2 TRBV14 CASSQDRPRNTGELFF
TRBJ2-3 TRBV7-2 CASSFVAGGNTDTQYF
TRBJ2-5 TRBV20-1 CSAKLAGGPSVQETQYF
TRBJ2-1 TRBV2 CASSEYRASSSYNEQFF
TRBJ2-1 TRBV29-1 CSVFGGLSYNEQFF
TRBJ2-2 TRBV3-1 CASSQGDAGELFF
TRBJ2-6 TRBV29-1 CSVEERDSPSGANVLTF
TRBJ2-7 TRBV21-1 CASSKNPGQGRSYEQYF
TRBJ2-1 TRBV2 CASIGLAGVNEQFF
TRBJ2-7 TRBV4-1 CASSHNSKYEQYF
TRBJ2-3 TRBV4-2 CASSQARNTDTQYF
TRBJ2-1 TRBV12-3/TRBV12-4 CASTIDSLAYNEQFF
TRBJ1-6 TRBV20-1 CSAVGQGEIQTLHF
TRBJ2-7 TRBV28 CASSFWGEEQYF
TRBJ2-2 TRBV6-5 CASRPEDRAESTGELFF